Listed below are T cell receptor beta chains from one sample, sequenced in a study of shared clonotypes between healthy human individuals. TCRdb's table, derived via immunoSEQ multiplex PCR, lists solely in-frame clones and lacks some. The sample consists of about 1.5 million clones, roughly 96% of them appearing once. What was sequenced was naive CD4+ T cells sorted from blood. The source of these receptors is a man aged 30-40 years in good health. Each CDR3 is given with its conserved first and last residue. The D gene is left open where the match is weak. The listing skips clone size in some rows; elsewhere it reads once, few, many or a size class.

v_gene	d_gene	j_gene	abundance	CDR3nt	CDR3aa
TRBV7-2	-	TRBJ2-5	-	TGTGCCAGCAGCCCAGGGCACCCGACAGGGAGGGGTGAGACCCAGTACTTC	CASSPGHPTGRGETQYF
TRBV9	-	TRBJ1-5	-	TGTGCCAGCAGCTCAAAGGGTGGTCAGCCCCAGCATTTT	CASSSKGGQPQHF
TRBV9	TRBD2	TRBJ2-5	-	TGTGCCAGCAGCGTAAGTCCGGGGACTAGCGGAGCCGTACAGCGGGTCCAGTACTTC	CASSVSPGTSGAVQRVQYF
TRBV5-4	-	TRBJ2-3	-	TGTGCCAGCAGCTTGACAGACTACTCCGGGGATACGCAGTATTTT	CASSLTDYSGDTQYF
TRBV7-6	-	TRBJ1-5	-	TGTGCCAGCAGCCCCAGGGGACAGCCCCAGCATTTT	CASSPRGQPQHF
TRBV10-1	-	TRBJ2-5	-	TGCGCCAGCAGCCCGCGACTAGGGAACCAAGAGACCCAGTACTTC	CASSPRLGNQETQYF
TRBV28	TRBD2	TRBJ2-3	-	TGTGCCAGCAGTTTGAGCGGGACGGGCACAGATACGCAGTATTTT	CASSLSGTGTDTQYF
TRBV27	-	TRBJ2-1	-	TGTGCCAGCAGTTCGAGACCCGGACTCGCCCAACCTCAGGAGCAGTTCTTC	CASSSRPGLAQPQEQFF
TRBV7-9	TRBD2	TRBJ2-1	-	TGTGCCAGCAGCTTAGAACTGCTAGCGGGAGGGCCCGATGAGCAGTTCTTC	CASSLELLAGGPDEQFF
TRBV6-6	-	TRBJ2-2	-	TGTGCCAGCAGTTCCATCGGACGCGCGAACACCGGGGAGCTGTTTTTT	CASSSIGRANTGELFF
TRBV9	TRBD2	TRBJ2-3	-	TGTGCCAGCAGCATACTAGCGATCGTTACAGATACGCAGTATTTT	CASSILAIVTDTQYF
TRBV10-3	-	TRBJ1-2	-	TGTGCCATCAGTGAGTACGTCCCGGGTGGAAGCGGCTACACCTTC	CAISEYVPGGSGYTF
TRBV28	TRBD1	TRBJ1-1	-	TGTGCCAGCAGTTTGGTTACAGGGGGCACTGAAGCTTTCTTT	CASSLVTGGTEAFF
TRBV7-2	-	TRBJ2-7	-	TGTGCCAGCAGCTTAGAGAACAGAGACAAACACTACGAGCAGTACTTC	CASSLENRDKHYEQYF
TRBV5-1	TRBD1	TRBJ1-2	-	TGCGCCAGCGCTGCAGGGGGCGCCGGGTATGGCTACACCTTC	CASAAGGAGYGYTF
TRBV5-1	-	TRBJ1-5	once	TGCGCCAGCAGCTTGGGCTCTGGGGGGAGCAATCAGCCCCAGCATTTT	CASSLGSGGSNQPQHF
TRBV19	TRBD2	TRBJ2-1	-	TGTGCCAGTAGTAGTAAGACCCTCAGACTAGCGGAATACAATGAGCAGTTCTTC	CASSSKTLRLAEYNEQFF
TRBV20-1	-	TRBJ1-2	-	TGCAGTGCTAGATCTGAGGGCTACACCTTC	CSARSEGYTF
TRBV18	TRBD2	TRBJ2-3	-	TGTGCCAGCTCCGGGACTAGCGGGAAAGATACGCAGTATTTT	CASSGTSGKDTQYF
TRBV6-5	-	TRBJ2-5	-	TGTGCCAGCGGCAACAGGAGGGAGACCCAGTACTTC	CASGNRRETQYF